One sample yielded the 22 T cell receptor beta chains listed below, sequenced in a study of T cell responses to AZD1222 COVID-19 vaccine. Clones were sequenced by immunoSEQ multiplex PCR, and TCRdb holds only the in-frame ones, with some missing. The profile shows 150,000 to 160,000 clones, approximately 90% of them singletons. The specimen was peripheral blood, collected on day 0 of AZD1222 vaccination. These receptors all come from an adult in good health.

The chain uses TRBV19 and TRBJ2-7; 7 nucleotides match TRBD1. Trimming removed 1 base from V and 7 bases from J; junction bases left unmatched: 7. This CDR3 contains 14 residues. CDR1 LNHDA and CDR2 SQIVND come from the germline V gene (reference sequence). Here the CDR3 reads CASSIVGQAMEQYF. The CDR3 DNA reads TGTGCCAGTAGTATAGTTGGACAGGCCATGGAGCAGTACTTC.

The chain has TRBV19 and TRBJ2-4; D remains ambiguous. Between the trimmed V and J ends, which lost 5 bases and 8 bases, there was a span of 22 bases. Germline assignment: CDR1 LNHDA and CDR2 SQIVND (reference sequence). This CDR3 contains 16 residues. The CDR3 nucleotides are TGTGCCAGTAGTGCCGAGAGGACGGTCTCTGGGGACATTCAGTACTTC. Its protein is CASSAERTVSGDIQYF.

This clone was picked up one time. Its ends do not fully match the called genes, so a read error is possible. The genes are TRBV4-3 and TRBJ1-5; 8 nucleotides match TRBD1. Germline assignment: CDR1 LGHNA and CDR2 YSLEER. The CDR3 has 16 amino acids. The CDR3 loop reads CARSHGTGRAGGPQHF. CDR3 DNA sequence: TGCGCCCGCAGCCACGGGACAGGACGGGCGGGGGGGCCCCAGCATTTT.

The chain has TRBV9 and TRBJ1-5; D might be TRBD1 (6 bases). The CDR3 totals 15 residues. The V and J ends lost 0 bases and 1 base respectively, with 8 bases between them. Germline V lookup: CDR1 SGDLS, CDR2 YYNGEE. In nucleotides, the CDR3 is TGTGCCAGCAGCGTAGACCAGGGGAGCAATCAGCCCCAGCATTTT. Its translation is CASSVDQGSNQPQHF.

This sequence joins TRBV7-2 and TRBJ2-7; the D gene could be TRBD1 or TRBD2 (5 bases each). CDR1 and CDR2 (germline): SGHTA, FQGNSA. The CDR3 covers 15 residues. Trimming shortened V by 5 bases and J by 0 bases, and 14 bases separated the two germline ends. The CDR3 nucleotides are TGTGCCAGCAGCCCCGGGACGGTACTCTCCTACGAGCAGTACTTC. Translated: CASSPGTVLSYEQYF.

This chain joins TRBV2 and TRBJ2-2; D call uncertain. The CDR3 totals 11 residues. Germline values: CDR1 SNHLY, CDR2 FYNNEI. Trimming pared 6 bases from V and 4 bases from J, leaving 3 bases between. DNA for the CDR3: TGTGCCAGCAGAGCCACCGGGGAGCTGTTTTTT. Its protein product is CASRATGELFF.

The genes are TRBV9 and TRBJ1-2, with D possibly matching TRBD1 (6 bases). Trimming removed 3 bases at V and 8 bases at J, with 14 bases between. Germline V gives CDR1 SGDLS, CDR2 YYNGEE. The length of the CDR3 is 13 residues. CDR3 nucleotide sequence: TGTGCCAGCAGCGGACAACAGGGTCTCGGCTACACCTTC. Amino acids: CASSGQQGLGYTF.

The V call is TRBV3-1 (or the pseudogene TRBV3-2), the J call TRBJ2-2; no clear D. Germline CDR1 reads LGHDT; CDR2 reads YNNKEL (reference sequence). The V gene lost 5 bases and the J gene lost 5 bases, with 18 bases spanning the gap. The length of the CDR3 is 16 residues. CDR3 residues: CASSCHPPPCTGELFF. The CDR3 nucleotides read TGTGCCAGCAGCTGTCATCCGCCACCCTGTACCGGGGAGCTGTTTTTT.

The V gene is TRBV2, the J gene TRBJ1-5; D call uncertain. The germline V gene has CDR1 SNHLY and CDR2 FYNNEI. This CDR3 contains 14 residues. Trimming took off 6 bases at V and 3 bases at J, with 12 bases between the two ends. CDR3 amino acids: CASSERRLNQPQHF. CDR3 in DNA: TGTGCCAGCAGCGAACGGCGACTCAATCAGCCCCAGCATTTT.

This chain joins TRBV7-9 and TRBJ2-7, with 7 bases that match TRBD1. Unmatched junction bases numbered 3, after V lost 5 bases and J lost 2 bases. Germline lookup yields CDR1 SEHNR and CDR2 FQNEAQ (reference sequence). This CDR3 has 13 residues. The CDR3, as DNA: TGTGCCAGCAGCCGAGGGACAGCCTACGAGCAGTACTTC. It translates to CASSRGTAYEQYF.

This rearrangement joins TRBV3-1 (or the pseudogene TRBV3-2) to TRBJ2-7, with 9 bases fitting TRBD1. This CDR3 region has 14 residues. The J segment lost 3 bases and the V segment lost 4 bases, leaving 4 bases of the junction unmatched. Germline V gene data show CDR1 as LGHDT and CDR2 as YNNKEL (reference sequence). The CDR3 region has the DNA TGTGCCAGCAGCCCAATGGGACAGGGCTACGAGCAGTACTTC. Translated: CASSPMGQGYEQYF.

This clone was picked up a small number of times. V and J are TRBV29-1 and TRBJ1-2, with 7 nucleotides matching TRBD1. The CDR3 runs to 13 residues. Trimming took 4 bases from V and 0 from J; bases not matched to a gene: 2. Germline V CDR1 and CDR2: SQVTM, ANQGSEA. The DNA for the CDR3 is TGCAGCGTTGGGACAGGAGCTAACTATGGCTACACCTTC. It codes for CSVGTGANYGYTF.

This clone showed up just once. The chain employs TRBV5-5 and TRBJ2-5; D possibly corresponds to TRBD1 (6 bases). The germline V gene encodes CDR1 SGHKS and CDR2 YYEKEE (reference sequence). The CDR3 has 13 amino acids. Trimming took 5 bases from V and 5 from J, leaving 13 bases between them. The CDR3 region is CASRGPGAETQYF. CDR3 nucleotide sequence: TGTGCCAGCAGGGGCCCAGGGGCCGAGACCCAGTACTTC.

The chain couples TRBV28 to TRBJ2-1; 7 positions match TRBD2. CDR3 length: 14 residues. Looked up from germline, CDR1 is MDHEN and CDR2 is SYDVKM. V lost 7 bases, J lost 4 bases, and 7 bases stayed unmatched. CDR3 nucleotide sequence: TGTGCCAGCACCCGAGCGGGGCCTTACAATGAGCAGTTCTTC. Translated, it gives CASTRAGPYNEQFF.

This clone was counted once. The genes are TRBV11-2 and TRBJ1-2; D gene ambiguous. The germline gives CDR1 SGHAT, CDR2 FQNNGV. CDR3 size: 14 residues. The germline V and J ends were trimmed by 0 bases and 7 bases, with 12 bases remaining between them. CDR3 in DNA: TGTGCCAGCAGCTTAGATAGAGGGATCAGTGGCTACACCTTC. Residues: CASSLDRGISGYTF.

The chain links TRBV18 to TRBJ1-1; the match to TRBD1 covers 7 bases. The V and J ends lost 5 bases and 4 bases, in that order; junction bases with no gene match: 4. Germline lookup yields CDR1 KGHSH and CDR2 LQKENI. The CDR3 has 13 amino acids. CDR3 sequence reads: CASSTGEGTEAFF. In DNA form, the CDR3 reads TGTGCCAGCTCAACAGGGGAGGGCACTGAAGCTTTCTTT.

This chain links TRBV7-3 with TRBJ2-6, with D tentatively TRBD2 (5 bases). CDR1 is SGHTA and CDR2 is FQGTGA in the germline V gene. This CDR3 has 14 residues. V dropped 6 bases and J dropped 1 base, with 7 bases sitting between them. CDR3 region: CASRTGSGANVLTF. The CDR3 DNA reads TGTGCCAGCAGGACGGGATCTGGGGCCAACGTCCTGACTTTC.

This sequence joins TRBV7-2 and TRBJ2-3, with 8 nucleotides matching TRBD2. Trimming cost V 3 bases and J 1 base; bases outside gene matches: 3. The germline CDR1 and CDR2 sequences are SGHTA and FQGNSA. The CDR3 length is 15 residues. The CDR3 nucleotides are TGTGCCAGCAGCTTCGAAGCGGGGGGCACAGATACGCAGTATTTT. The encoded protein is CASSFEAGGTDTQYF.

CDR3 DNA: TGCGCCAGCAGCCCCGCAGGGGTTGGCTATCAGCCCCAGCATTTT. It specifies CASSPAGVGYQPQHF. This sequence joins TRBV5-1 and TRBJ1-5, with D possibly being TRBD1 (6 bases). The CDR3 contains 15 residues. The germline V and J ends were trimmed by 4 bases and 5 bases, with 16 bases remaining between them. Looked up from germline, CDR1 is SGHRS and CDR2 is YFSETQ. Looking up the rest from reference TRBV5-1 and TRBJ1-5 gives the full variable domain: KAGVTQTPRYLIKTRGQQVTLSCSPISGHRSVSWYQQTPGQGLQFLFEYFSETQRNKGNFPGRFSGRQFSNSRSEMNVSTLELGDSALYLCASSPAGVGYQPQHFGDGTRLSIL.

This clone was observed a few times. This sequence joins TRBV28 and TRBJ1-2; TRBD1 is a possible D gene (5 bases). Trimming pared 8 bases from V and 8 bases from J, leaving 21 bases between. Germline loops: CDR1 MDHEN, CDR2 SYDVKM. The CDR3 consists of 14 residues. CDR3 coding DNA: TGTGCCAGCGTTGGGGGGACGGTAGTAGAGGGCTACACCTTC. This codes for CASVGGTVVEGYTF.

DNA for the CDR3: TGCAGTGCTAGTTTGGGGCTTACCACTGAAGCTTTCTTT. Translating it yields CSASLGLTTEAFF. V and J are TRBV20-1 and TRBJ1-1, with D maybe TRBD1 (5 bases). The V end was cut by 3 bases, the J end by 4 bases, with 12 bases between. The CDR3 totals 13 residues. Germline-derived CDR1 and CDR2 are DFQATT and SNEGSKA (reference sequence).

V and J are TRBV10-3 and TRBJ2-3, with TRBD1 identical over 9 bases. The CDR3 sequence is 14 residues long. Germline loops: CDR1 ENHRY, CDR2 SYGVKD. With 6 bases clipped from V and 1 base from J, the junction kept 2 bases outside the gene matches. The CDR3 nucleotides read TGTGCCATCAGACAGGGGGCCGGCACAGATACGCAGTATTTT. This gives the protein CAIRQGAGTDTQYF.